These 10 T cell receptor beta chains originate from one sample sequenced in a study of PD-L1 blockade in urothelial cancer. Clones were read by immunoSEQ multiplex PCR, and TCRdb kept only the in-frame ones, dropping some. The sample lists under 95,000 clones, 84% seen once, with over 8.5% in the top ten. Time point specified: pretreatment peripheral blood. The specimen was PBMCs, collected around atezolizumab (anti-PD-L1) treatment. These TCRs come from a woman in her seventies with urothelial cancer.

V and J are TRBV7-8 and TRBJ2-7; D gene uncertain. Germline assignment: CDR1 SGHVS and CDR2 FQNEAQ. V lost 1 base and J 2 bases, leaving 12 bases between the germline ends. This CDR3 is built from 15 residues. The chain's CDR3 is CASSLEVRVPYEQYF. CDR3 bases: TGTGCCAGCAGCTTAGAGGTTCGGGTACCCTACGAGCAGTACTTC.

This chain connects TRBV6-5 to TRBJ1-2; TRBD1 might be the D (5 bases). CDR1 and CDR2 (germline): MNHEY, SVGAGI. The length of the CDR3 is 14 residues. V gave up 4 bases and J gave up 8 bases, with 17 bases separating them. CDR3 in DNA: TGTGCCAGCAGTTCCGGGCCGGGCCGGGGGGGCTACACCTTC. Translated: CASSSGPGRGGYTF.

The sample holds one count of this clone. The chain links TRBV28 to TRBJ2-6; the D gene is possibly TRBD1 (6 bases). CDR1 is MDHEN, CDR2 SYDVKM, per germline. With 6 bases removed from V and 5 bases from J, the gap between germline ends came to 11 bases. The CDR3 contains 14 residues. The CDR3 coding sequence is TGTGCCAGCAGGGACAGTATCTGGGCCAACGTCCTGACTTTC. As protein: CASRDSIWANVLTF. The variable domain in full, with the rest retrieved from reference TRBV28 and TRBJ2-6, is DVKVTQSSRYLVKRTGEKVFLECVQDMDHENMFWYRQDPGLGLRLIYFSYDVKMKEKGDIPEGYSVSREKKERFSLILESASTNQTSMYLCASRDSIWANVLTFGAGSRLTVL.

This clone was seen only a few times. The gene calls are TRBV19 and TRBJ1-5; D not resolved. The germline CDR1 and CDR2 sequences are LNHDA and SQIVND (reference sequence). Trimming took 4 bases from V and 2 from J, leaving 15 bases between them. The CDR3 totals 16 residues. CDR3 sequence (DNA): TGTGCCAGTAGTACCAGGAGTTCGCGGGGCAATCAGCCCCAGCATTTT. Residues: CASSTRSSRGNQPQHF.

This chain uses TRBV28 with TRBJ1-5; the match to TRBD1 covers 7 bases. The trim removed 4 bases at V and 0 bases at J, leaving 6 bases unmatched. The germline V gene has CDR1 MDHEN and CDR2 SYDVKM. This CDR3 has 16 residues. CDR3 loop: CASSSTGAYSNQPQHF. CDR3 DNA sequence: TGTGCCAGCAGTTCAACAGGGGCCTATAGCAATCAGCCCCAGCATTTT.

This clone was detected only a few times. V gene TRBV5-1 combines with J gene TRBJ1-1; TRBD1 agrees at 8 bases. The trim removed 4 bases at V and 9 bases at J, leaving 8 bases unmatched. In germline, CDR1 is SGHRS, CDR2 YFSETQ. This CDR3 has 13 residues. CDR3 coding DNA: TGCGCCAGCAGCCCTTATTCAGGGGGCCAAGCTTTCTTT. Residues: CASSPYSGGQAFF.

The table lists this clone with a few counts. J is TRBJ2-1 and V is TRBV27, with D possibly matching TRBD1 (7 bases). Germline CDR1 is MNHEY and CDR2 is SMNVEV (reference sequence). V lost 1 base and J 2 bases, leaving 15 bases between the germline ends. This CDR3 contains 17 residues. The CDR3 region has the DNA TGTGCCAGCAGTTTATACAGGGGCGGGAAGACCTACAATGAGCAGTTCTTC. Translating it yields CASSLYRGGKTYNEQFF.

The gene calls are TRBV4-1 and TRBJ2-7; D might be TRBD1 (6 bases). Germline loops: CDR1 MGHRA, CDR2 YSYEKL. Trimming took 9 bases from V and 3 from J, leaving 21 bases between them. The CDR3 spans 15 residues. In DNA form, the CDR3 reads TGCGCCAGTGCTAAAAGGGACATATCATTCTACGAGCAGTACTTC. Residues: CASAKRDISFYEQYF.

V gene TRBV7-2 combines with J gene TRBJ2-5; tentatively, D is TRBD2 (5 bases). This CDR3 is built from 14 residues. Germline CDR1 reads SGHTA; CDR2 reads FQGNSA. Trimming cost V 5 bases and J 1 base, with 11 bases left between them. The CDR3 loop is CASSPRLFQETQYF. CDR3 nucleotide sequence: TGTGCCAGCAGCCCTCGACTATTCCAAGAGACCCAGTACTTC.

This clone has only one observation. J is TRBJ2-2 and V is TRBV6-1; 11 bases match TRBD2. Germline CDR1 reads MNHNS; CDR2 reads SASEGT. The CDR3 is made up of 13 amino acids. The V gene end was trimmed by 9 bases and the J gene end by 6 bases; junction bases not matched to a gene: 3. The CDR3 protein is CASLAGGPGELFF. The CDR3 DNA sequence: TGTGCCAGTCTAGCGGGGGGCCCCGGGGAGCTGTTTTTT.